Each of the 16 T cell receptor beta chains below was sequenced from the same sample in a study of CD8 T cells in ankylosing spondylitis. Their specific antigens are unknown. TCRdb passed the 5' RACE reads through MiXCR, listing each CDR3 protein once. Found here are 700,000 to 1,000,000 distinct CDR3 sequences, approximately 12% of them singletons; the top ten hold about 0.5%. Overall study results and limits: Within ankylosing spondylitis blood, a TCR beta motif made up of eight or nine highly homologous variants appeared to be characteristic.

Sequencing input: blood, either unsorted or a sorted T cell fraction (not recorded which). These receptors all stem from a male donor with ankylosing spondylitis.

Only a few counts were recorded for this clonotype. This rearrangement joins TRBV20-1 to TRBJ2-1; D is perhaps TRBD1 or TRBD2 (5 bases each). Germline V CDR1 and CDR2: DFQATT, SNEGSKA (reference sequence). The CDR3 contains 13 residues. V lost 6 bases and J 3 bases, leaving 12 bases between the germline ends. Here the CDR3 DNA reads TGCAGTGCCTGGGGGACCATCTACAATGAGCAGTTCTTC. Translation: CSAWGTIYNEQFF.

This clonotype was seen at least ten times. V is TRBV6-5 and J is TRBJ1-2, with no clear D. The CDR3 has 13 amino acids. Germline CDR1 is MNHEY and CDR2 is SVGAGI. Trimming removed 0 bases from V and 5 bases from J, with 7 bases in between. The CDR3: CASSYSTGYGYTF. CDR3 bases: TGTGCCAGCAGTTACTCGACCGGGTATGGCTACACCTTC.

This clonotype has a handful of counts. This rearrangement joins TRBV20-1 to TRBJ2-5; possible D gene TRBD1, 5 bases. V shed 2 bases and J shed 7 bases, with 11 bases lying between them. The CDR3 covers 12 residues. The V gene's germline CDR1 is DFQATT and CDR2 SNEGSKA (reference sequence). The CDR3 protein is CSARQGFGTQYF. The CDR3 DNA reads TGCAGTGCTAGACAGGGTTTCGGGACCCAGTACTTC.

The CDR3 protein is CASSPPGRGTYEQYF. CDR3 coding DNA: TGTGCCAGCTCACCACCGGGCAGGGGAACCTACGAGCAGTACTTC. The chain couples TRBV18 to TRBJ2-7; maybe TRBD1 (6 bases). V shed 0 bases and J shed 2 bases, with 11 bases lying between them. The CDR3 has 15 amino acids. The germline V gene encodes CDR1 KGHSH and CDR2 LQKENI.

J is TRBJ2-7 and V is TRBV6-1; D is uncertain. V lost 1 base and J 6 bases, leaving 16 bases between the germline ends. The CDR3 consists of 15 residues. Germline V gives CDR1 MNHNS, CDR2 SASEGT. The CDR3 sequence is CASSEGSSAQAEQYF. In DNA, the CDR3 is TGTGCCAGCAGTGAAGGGTCCAGTGCTCAGGCCGAGCAGTACTTC.

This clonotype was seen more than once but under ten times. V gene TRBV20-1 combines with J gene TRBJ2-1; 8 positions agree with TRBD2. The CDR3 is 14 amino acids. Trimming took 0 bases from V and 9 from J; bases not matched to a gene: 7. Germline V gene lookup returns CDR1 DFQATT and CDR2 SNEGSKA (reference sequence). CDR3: CSARDPSGRVEQFF. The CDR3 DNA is TGCAGTGCTAGAGATCCCAGCGGGAGAGTTGAGCAGTTCTTC.

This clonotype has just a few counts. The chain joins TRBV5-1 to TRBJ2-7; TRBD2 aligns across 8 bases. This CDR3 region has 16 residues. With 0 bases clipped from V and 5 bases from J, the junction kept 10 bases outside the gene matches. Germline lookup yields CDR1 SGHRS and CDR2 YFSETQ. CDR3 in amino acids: CASSLAARSGGDEQYF. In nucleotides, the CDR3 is TGCGCCAGCAGCTTGGCCGCCAGGTCGGGAGGGGACGAGCAGTACTTC.

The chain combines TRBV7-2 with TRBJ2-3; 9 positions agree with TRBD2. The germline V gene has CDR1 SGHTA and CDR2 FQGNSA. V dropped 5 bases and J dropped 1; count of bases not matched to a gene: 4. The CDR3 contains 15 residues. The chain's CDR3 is CASSPKRGGTDTQYF. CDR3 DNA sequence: TGTGCCAGCAGCCCTAAGCGGGGGGGCACAGATACGCAGTATTTT.

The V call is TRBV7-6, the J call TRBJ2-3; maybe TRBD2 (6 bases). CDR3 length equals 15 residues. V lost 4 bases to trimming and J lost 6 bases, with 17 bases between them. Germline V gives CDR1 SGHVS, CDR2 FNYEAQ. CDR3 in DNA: TGTGCCAGCAGCTCAACTAGCCAAACCTGGGATACGCAGTATTTT. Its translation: CASSSTSQTWDTQYF.

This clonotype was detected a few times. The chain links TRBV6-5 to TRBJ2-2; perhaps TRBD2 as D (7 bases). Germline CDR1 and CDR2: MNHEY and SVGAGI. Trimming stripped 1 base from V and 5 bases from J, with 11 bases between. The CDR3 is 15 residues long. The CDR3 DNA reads TGTGCCAGCAGTTACTGGGGGGGGCAGACCGGGGAGCTGTTTTTT. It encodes CASSYWGGQTGELFF.

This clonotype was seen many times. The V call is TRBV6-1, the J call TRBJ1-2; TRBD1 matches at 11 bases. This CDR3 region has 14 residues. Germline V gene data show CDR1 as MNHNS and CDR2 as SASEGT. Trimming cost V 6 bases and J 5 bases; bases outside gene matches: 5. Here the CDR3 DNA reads TGTGCCAGCAGCCGGGACAGGGGGATGTATGGCTACACCTTC. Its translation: CASSRDRGMYGYTF.

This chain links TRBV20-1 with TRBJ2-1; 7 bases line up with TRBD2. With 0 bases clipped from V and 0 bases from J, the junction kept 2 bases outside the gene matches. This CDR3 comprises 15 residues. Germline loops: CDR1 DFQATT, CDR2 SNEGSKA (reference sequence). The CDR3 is CSARERTSSYNEQFF. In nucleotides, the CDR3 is TGCAGTGCTAGAGAAAGGACTAGCTCCTACAATGAGCAGTTCTTC.

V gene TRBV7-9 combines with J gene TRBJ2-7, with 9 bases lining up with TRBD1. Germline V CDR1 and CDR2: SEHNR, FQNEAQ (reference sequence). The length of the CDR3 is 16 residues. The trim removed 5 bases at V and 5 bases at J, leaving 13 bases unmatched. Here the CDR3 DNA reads TGTGCCAGCAGCCCACGAGTTGGACAGGGGAACCACGAGCAGTACTTC. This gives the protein CASSPRVGQGNHEQYF.

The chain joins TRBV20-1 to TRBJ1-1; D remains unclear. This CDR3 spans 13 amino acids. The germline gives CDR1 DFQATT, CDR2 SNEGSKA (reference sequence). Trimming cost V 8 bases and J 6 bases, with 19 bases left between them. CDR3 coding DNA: TGCAGTCCCCGTCGGACGGCCCCCGCTGAAGCTTTCTTT. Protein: CSPRRTAPAEAFF.

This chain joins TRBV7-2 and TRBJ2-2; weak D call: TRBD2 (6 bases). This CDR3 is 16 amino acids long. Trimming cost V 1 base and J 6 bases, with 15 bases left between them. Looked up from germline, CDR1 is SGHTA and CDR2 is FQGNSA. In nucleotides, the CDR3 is TGTGCCAGCAGCTTAGGATCAGGGACGGGGGCCGGGGAGCTGTTTTTT. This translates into CASSLGSGTGAGELFF. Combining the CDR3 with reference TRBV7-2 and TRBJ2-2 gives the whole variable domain GAGVSQSPSNKVTEKGKDVELRCDPISGHTALYWYRQSLGQGLEFLIYFQGNSAPDKSGLPSDRFSAERTGGSVSTLTIQRTQQEDSAVYLCASSLGSGTGAGELFFGEGSRLTVL.

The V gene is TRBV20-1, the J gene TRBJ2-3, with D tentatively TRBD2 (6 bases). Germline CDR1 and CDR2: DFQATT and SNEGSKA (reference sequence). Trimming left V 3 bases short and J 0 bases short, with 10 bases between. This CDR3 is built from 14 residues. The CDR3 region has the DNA TGCAGTGCTAGCGGGAGACCGAGCACAGATACGCAGTATTTT. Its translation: CSASGRPSTDTQYF.